Listed below are T cell receptor beta chains from one sample, sequenced in a study of blood T cell repertoires in COVID-19. Sequenced by immunoSEQ multiplex PCR; TCRdb stores in-frame clones only, minus some. The sample holds some 130,000 clones, roughly 90% seen once. Sequenced sample: peripheral blood. The receptors were gathered from a man aged 45-65 years with active or convalescent COVID-19. The CDR3 runs from the conserved cysteine through the conserved F or W. D genes are given only for firm matches. Rows give clone size only sometimes, using once, few, many, or a class for an expanded clone.

abundance	j_gene	d_gene	v_gene	CDR3nt	CDR3aa
-	TRBJ2-3	TRBD1	TRBV6-5	TGTGCCAGCAGTTACACCAGGACAGGCCTCACAGATACGCAGTATTTT	CASSYTRTGLTDTQYF
once	TRBJ2-5	TRBD2	TRBV7-8	TGTGCCAGCACTCTGGGCGCTAGCGGGGGGGCCGTGGAGACCCAGTACTTC	CASTLGASGGAVETQYF
-	TRBJ1-5	-	TRBV27	TGTGCCAGCAGTTCGACAGGTCACAATCAGCCCCAGCATTTT	CASSSTGHNQPQHF
-	TRBJ2-5	TRBD2	TRBV4-1	TGCGCCAGCAGCCCGAGCGGGGGGTCCCAAGAGACCCAGTACTTC	CASSPSGGSQETQYF
-	TRBJ2-1	TRBD2	TRBV5-1	TGCGCCAGCAGCTTCTCGGGACTAGCGGGAGTTGGATCCTACAATGAGCAGTTCTTC	CASSFSGLAGVGSYNEQFF
-	TRBJ2-7	TRBD1	TRBV28	TGTGCCAGCAGTTTATTAGGCCCGGGACAGGGGGGATGGGAGCAGTACTTC	CASSLLGPGQGGWEQYF
few	TRBJ2-5	TRBD1	TRBV27	TGTGCCAGCAGTTATTCCGGGACAGGGAACTTGATGAGGACCCAGTACTTC	CASSYSGTGNLMRTQYF
-	TRBJ2-7	-	TRBV3-1/TRBV3-2	TGTGCCAGCAGCCAGGGGGCGGGCGAGCAGTACTTC	CASSQGAGEQYF
once	TRBJ1-4	-	TRBV14	TGTGCCAGCAGCCAAGTGGGGGGTGAAAAACTGTTTTTT	CASSQVGGEKLFF
-	TRBJ1-5	-	TRBV2	TGTGCCAGCAGCGTATTAGTGGGGAGGGCCAGGGGCCTAGATCAGCCCCAGCATTTT	CASSVLVGRARGLDQPQHF
-	TRBJ2-2	TRBD1	TRBV24-1	TGTGCCACCAGAGGACAGGGGGCCACCGGGGAGCTGTTTTTT	CATRGQGATGELFF
-	TRBJ2-5	TRBD2	TRBV5-1	TGCGCCAGCAGCTTGGAAGTACCGGGACTAGCAACAGAGACCCAGTACTTC	CASSLEVPGLATETQYF
-	TRBJ2-3	TRBD1	TRBV10-3	TGTGCCATCAGTCGTTCGGGACAGGGGAACACAGATACGCAGTATTTT	CAISRSGQGNTDTQYF